This passage covers 9 T cell receptor beta chains from one sample sequenced in a study of CD4 T cells in relation to SARS-CoV-2 and coronaviruses. Generated by immunoSEQ multiplex PCR, the TCRdb table keeps only in-frame clones and is missing some. The sample includes about 36,000 clones, 70% to 85% of them seen just once. Their recognized antigens are unknown. Specimen: memory CD4+ T cells from PBMCs, cultured in vitro. These receptors were obtained from an adult with COVID-19.

The gene calls are TRBV2 and TRBJ2-7, with 7 bases matching TRBD1. The V and J ends lost 8 bases and 5 bases, in that order; junction bases with no gene match: 27. The CDR3 sequence is 19 residues long. The germline CDR1 and CDR2 sequences are SNHLY and FYNNEI. CDR3 sequence reads: CASLIAPNNRGGDWDEQYF. The CDR3 DNA sequence: TGTGCCAGCTTGATTGCGCCCAACAACAGAGGGGGCGATTGGGACGAGCAGTACTTC.

The chain uses TRBV19 and TRBJ2-7; D is unclear. The germline CDR1 and CDR2 sequences are LNHDA and SQIVND (reference sequence). The CDR3 spans 14 residues. V was shortened by 1 base and J by 3 bases, with 10 bases between the two germline ends. CDR3 sequence: CASSIASPNYEQYF. The CDR3 nucleotides read TGTGCCAGTAGTATAGCGTCGCCTAACTACGAGCAGTACTTC.

The J gene is TRBJ2-2, the V gene TRBV18; D not certain. Trimming took 3 bases from V and 6 from J, leaving 14 bases between them. CDR1 is KGHSH, CDR2 LQKENI, per germline. The CDR3 is 15 residues long. CDR3 region: CASSPLPNGPGELFF. CDR3 DNA sequence: TGTGCCAGCTCACCCCTCCCCAACGGTCCCGGGGAGCTGTTTTTT.

V usage is TRBV28 and J usage is TRBJ1-5; D gene unclear. This CDR3 has 14 residues. With 7 bases removed from V and 5 bases from J, the gap between germline ends came to 15 bases. The germline CDR1 and CDR2 sequences are MDHEN and SYDVKM. This CDR3 is CASNPGGLDQPQHF. The CDR3 nucleotides are TGTGCCAGCAATCCCGGAGGGTTGGATCAGCCCCAGCATTTT.

This clone was found once. The chain carries TRBV5-6 and TRBJ2-1; the D is unclear. Trimming stripped 9 bases from V and 0 bases from J, with 13 bases between. The CDR3 has 14 residues. Germline V lookup: CDR1 SGHDT, CDR2 YYEEEE. The CDR3 DNA reads as TGTGCCACTTCCCGCGGCCTCTCCTACAATGAGCAGTTCTTC. Its translation: CATSRGLSYNEQFF.

The chain carries TRBV18 and TRBJ2-5; a possible D gene is TRBD2 (6 bases). Germline V gene lookup returns CDR1 KGHSH and CDR2 LQKENI. The CDR3 sequence is 14 residues long. Deletions cut 8 bases from V and 0 bases from J, with 13 bases between. The CDR3 DNA reads TGTGCCAGCACGAGACAGCGGGACCAAGAGACCCAGTACTTC. As protein: CASTRQRDQETQYF.

The rearrangement joins TRBV3-1 (or the pseudogene TRBV3-2) to TRBJ2-1; TRBD2 matches 9 bases. CDR1 is LGHDT and CDR2 is YNNKEL in the germline V gene (reference sequence). This CDR3 contains 16 residues. Unmatched junction bases numbered 6, after V lost 0 bases and J lost 6 bases. CDR3 nucleotide sequence: TGTGCCAGCAGCCAAGATGGCGCTAGCGGGACCAATGAGCAGTTCTTC. Its translation: CASSQDGASGTNEQFF.

V and J are TRBV19 and TRBJ2-7, with D possibly being TRBD2 (5 bases). The ends were cut back, 0 bases at V and 6 bases at J, with 18 bases in the middle. This CDR3 has 16 residues. Per germline, CDR1 LNHDA and CDR2 SQIVND (reference sequence). The CDR3 nucleotides are TGTGCCAGTAGTATAGAACGCAGCGGCAGCTTCGGCGAGCAGTACTTC. Residues: CASSIERSGSFGEQYF.

The rearrangement links TRBV7-2 to TRBJ1-1; maybe TRBD1 (6 bases). This CDR3 contains 14 residues. The V end was cut by 4 bases, the J end by 2 bases, with 11 bases between. Germline V lookup: CDR1 SGHTA, CDR2 FQGNSA. The DNA of the CDR3 is TGTGCCAGCAGCTACCGAGGGGGAAACACTGAAGCTTTCTTT. Protein product: CASSYRGGNTEAFF.